The 13 T cell receptor beta chains below were found in one sample sequenced in a study of cytotoxic CD8 clonotypes in ibrutinib-treated CLL. Assay: immunoSEQ multiplex PCR; the TCRdb copy retains only in-frame clones and omits some. This table has some 170,000 clones, roughly 84% appearing once. Sample: PBMCs, taken at disease progression, from a patient treated with ibrutinib. The receptors were sampled from a human donor with chronic lymphocytic leukemia.

This clone was detected only a few times. The chain joins TRBV7-3 to TRBJ1-3; D remains ambiguous. From germline, CDR1 is SGHTA and CDR2 FQGTGA. V dropped 4 bases and J dropped 4 bases, with 11 bases sitting between them. This CDR3 is built from 14 residues. The CDR3 is CASSSGLGGNTIYF. The CDR3 nucleotides read TGTGCCAGCAGCTCCGGACTCGGCGGAAACACCATATATTTT.

The chain employs TRBV9 and TRBJ2-7; 8 bases are shared with TRBD1. The trim removed 4 bases at V and 6 bases at J, leaving 9 bases unmatched. CDR1 is SGDLS and CDR2 is YYNGEE in the germline V gene. The CDR3 totals 14 residues. Here the CDR3 DNA reads TGTGCCAGCAGCCCCCGGACAGGGATGGGCGAGCAGTACTTC. It is translated as CASSPRTGMGEQYF. The full variable domain, completed using reference TRBV9 and TRBJ2-7, is DSGVTQTPKHLITATGQRVTLRCSPRSGDLSVYWYQQSLDQGLQFLIQYYNGEERAKGNILERFSAQQFPDLHSELNLSSLELGDSALYFCASSPRTGMGEQYFGPGTRLTVT.

The chain links TRBV4-1 to TRBJ2-5, with a weak D call TRBD1 (6 bases). The CDR3 runs 13 residues. Germline lookup yields CDR1 MGHRA and CDR2 YSYEKL. Trimming left V 2 bases short and J 5 bases short, with 9 bases between. DNA of the CDR3: TGCGCCAGCAGCCAAACAGGGTTGGAGACCCAGTACTTC. Residues: CASSQTGLETQYF.

The chain couples TRBV19 to TRBJ2-1; the D gene is possibly TRBD1 (5 bases). The CDR3 runs 14 residues. Trimming took 6 bases from V and 8 from J, leaving 17 bases between them. Germline V gene lookup returns CDR1 LNHDA and CDR2 SQIVND (reference sequence). The CDR3 coding sequence is TGTGCCAGTAGATCGGTGGGAAGGGGCGATGAGCAGTTCTTC. It is translated as CASRSVGRGDEQFF.

The chain recombines TRBV19 with TRBJ2-2; 10 bases line up with TRBD2. Trimming cost V 10 bases and J 2 bases; bases outside gene matches: 7. The germline gives CDR1 LNHDA, CDR2 SQIVND (reference sequence). This CDR3 comprises 15 residues. The CDR3 DNA follows: TGTGCCACCGGACTAGCGGACTCTAACACCGGGGAGCTGTTTTTT. Amino acid sequence: CATGLADSNTGELFF.

The V gene is TRBV5-1, the J gene TRBJ2-3; perhaps TRBD2 as D (6 bases). The germline V gene encodes CDR1 SGHRS and CDR2 YFSETQ. The CDR3 sequence is 15 residues long. Deletions cut 3 bases from V and 3 bases from J, with 14 bases between. The CDR3 region is CASSSDGDLTDTQYF. CDR3 nucleotide sequence: TGCGCCAGCAGCTCGGACGGGGACTTAACAGATACGCAGTATTTT.

The chain links TRBV5-6 to TRBJ2-2; D is unresolved. This CDR3 is built from 14 residues. The germline V gene encodes CDR1 SGHDT and CDR2 YYEEEE. The germline V and J ends were trimmed by 2 bases and 0 bases, with 5 bases remaining between them. In nucleotides, the CDR3 is TGTGCCAGCAGCTTCGGGCCGAACACCGGGGAGCTGTTTTTT. Translating it yields CASSFGPNTGELFF.

This rearrangement joins TRBV10-2 to TRBJ1-5, with D tentatively TRBD1 (6 bases). Deletions cut 2 bases from V and 3 bases from J, with 17 bases between. Germline CDR1 and CDR2: WSHSY and SAAADI. CDR3 length equals 17 residues. CDR3 sequence (DNA): TGCGCCAGCAGTGAGACTGGACAGCATACTTACAATCAGCCCCAGCATTTT. This codes for CASSETGQHTYNQPQHF.

The chain joins TRBV9 to TRBJ1-2, with a tentative D call TRBD1 (5 bases). The CDR3 runs to 14 residues. V was cut by 2 bases and J by 6 bases, with 14 bases left in between. Germline values: CDR1 SGDLS, CDR2 YYNGEE. DNA of the CDR3: TGTGCCAGCAGCGTCGGGACGGAACAGAATGGCTACACCTTC. Its protein is CASSVGTEQNGYTF. The whole variable domain, filled in from reference TRBV9 and TRBJ1-2, reads DSGVTQTPKHLITATGQRVTLRCSPRSGDLSVYWYQQSLDQGLQFLIQYYNGEERAKGNILERFSAQQFPDLHSELNLSSLELGDSALYFCASSVGTEQNGYTFGSGTRLTVV.

The chain links TRBV6-5 to TRBJ2-4; no clear D gene. Trimming removed 6 bases at V and 6 bases at J, with 18 bases between. The germline gives CDR1 MNHEY, CDR2 SVGAGI. CDR3 length: 15 residues. This chain's CDR3 is CASRAGFSQGNIQYF. As DNA, the CDR3 is TGTGCCAGCAGAGCAGGTTTCAGCCAAGGAAACATTCAGTACTTC.

V is TRBV30 and J is TRBJ2-4; weak D call: TRBD2 (5 bases). The CDR3 contains 15 residues. The ends were cut back, 2 bases at V and 2 bases at J, with 13 bases in the middle. The germline CDR1 and CDR2 sequences are GTSNPN and SVGIG (reference sequence). The CDR3 is CAWSRGRASKNIQYF. The CDR3 nucleotides are TGTGCCTGGAGTCGAGGGCGGGCTTCCAAAAACATTCAGTACTTC.

The chain recombines TRBV19 with TRBJ2-2, with D possibly being TRBD1 or TRBD2 (5 bases each). CDR1 LNHDA and CDR2 SQIVND come from the germline V gene (reference sequence). CDR3 size: 15 residues. V lost 7 bases and J lost 4, with 16 bases in between. CDR3 DNA sequence: TGTGCCAGTAAAAGGGGAGAACAGGTCACCGGGGAGCTGTTTTTT. It encodes CASKRGEQVTGELFF.

V gene TRBV30 combines with J gene TRBJ2-7; tentatively, D is TRBD2 (5 bases). Germline CDR1 and CDR2: GTSNPN and SVGIG (reference sequence). V was shortened by 5 bases and J by 3 bases, with 23 bases between the two germline ends. The CDR3 loop spans 16 amino acids. CDR3 sequence (DNA): TGTGCCTGGGGCCTTCAAGGGATCCGAGGGTTCTACGAGCAGTACTTC. Translated, it gives CAWGLQGIRGFYEQYF.